A selection of T cell receptor beta chains follows, all from one sample in a study of cytomegalovirus exposure and HLA in healthy donors. Method: immunoSEQ multiplex PCR; TCRdb's copy keeps in-frame clones and lacks some. The sample table includes some 120,000 clones. The sequencing sample was made of PBMCs. The receptor set was obtained from a man aged 25-45 years in good health and CMV-seronegative. Both conserved end residues are part of each CDR3. The D gene is left open where the match is weak.

CDR3 DNA	CDR3 protein	V gene	J gene	D gene
TGTGCCAGCAGTTCGGCCTCCTTAGCGAATCCCTACGAGCAGTACTTC	CASSSASLANPYEQYF	TRBV28	TRBJ2-7	NA
TGTGCCTGGAGTAAGGCGGGGGTTAGTGGGGCCAACGTCCTGACTTTC	CAWSKAGVSGANVLTF	TRBV30	TRBJ2-6	TRBD2
TGTGCCTGGAACTTAGGGGGCCCCCAAGAGCAGTTCTTC	CAWNLGGPQEQFF	TRBV30	TRBJ2-1	TRBD1
TGCGCCAGCAGCTTACGGGGGGTCGATCGAAAAGGATTCTTT	CASSLRGVDRKGFF	TRBV5-1	TRBJ1-1	NA
TGTGCCAGCAGCTTACGGGGGGGCGATGGAAACACCATATATTTT	CASSLRGGDGNTIYF	TRBV7-2	TRBJ1-3	NA
TGTGCCAGCAGGGCTGACAGGGTGGAGGAAAAACTGTTTTTT	CASRADRVEEKLFF	TRBV2	TRBJ1-4	TRBD1
TGTGCCATCAGTGAGTCGGGGGGGGGAGGTAGGACTGAAGCTTTCTTT	CAISESGGGGRTEAFF	TRBV10-3	TRBJ1-1	NA
TGCAGCGTTGGGGAGGACACTGAAGCTTTCTTT	CSVGEDTEAFF	TRBV29-1	TRBJ1-1	NA
TGTGCCAGCAGTGAAGGGGGCGAATGGACTGAAGCTTTCTTT	CASSEGGEWTEAFF	TRBV28	TRBJ1-1	TRBD1
TGTGCCAGCAGCCAAGCAGAAGCGGGACGCTACAATGAGCAGTTCTTC	CASSQAEAGRYNEQFF	TRBV14	TRBJ2-1	TRBD2
TGTGCCAGCAGCCGTGGGACTCAGTCCACCGGGGAGCTGTTTTTT	CASSRGTQSTGELFF	TRBV7-3	TRBJ2-2	NA
TGTGCCAGCAGCTTCCGCAGGGGCTCCTACGAGCAGTACTTC	CASSFRRGSYEQYF	TRBV11-2	TRBJ2-7	NA
TGTGCCAGCAGCTTAGTCGCTAGCGGAGATACGCAGTATTTT	CASSLVASGDTQYF	TRBV7-8	TRBJ2-3	TRBD2
TGCGCCAGCAGCCTCGTAGCGGGAGTTAGTACCAATGAGCAGTTCTTC	CASSLVAGVSTNEQFF	TRBV4-1	TRBJ2-1	TRBD2
TGCGCCAGCAGCCAAGACCTGGGTGCTAGCGGCACAGATACGCAGTATTTT	CASSQDLGASGTDTQYF	TRBV4-3	TRBJ2-3	NA
TGTGCCAGCAGTTTGACAGGGCCGTCCTACGAGCAGTACTTC	CASSLTGPSYEQYF	TRBV28	TRBJ2-7	TRBD1
TGTGCCAGCAGTTACACAGGGGGCGATGGCTACACCTTC	CASSYTGGDGYTF	TRBV27	TRBJ1-2	TRBD1
TGCGCCAGCAGTAACGGACTAGCGGGCACAGATACGCAGTATTTT	CASSNGLAGTDTQYF	TRBV10-1	TRBJ2-3	TRBD2
TGTGCCAGCAGTCCGAACCCCGGGACAGGGGATGAGCAGTTCTTC	CASSPNPGTGDEQFF	TRBV6-4	TRBJ2-1	TRBD1
TGTGCCAGCAGCTTAAGGGGACAGGGGGCTGGGGCCAACGTCCTGACTTTC	CASSLRGQGAGANVLTF	TRBV7-2	TRBJ2-6	TRBD1
TGTGCCAGCAGCTCGGGGGACAGGGTCTATGGCTACACCTTC	CASSSGDRVYGYTF	TRBV7-9	TRBJ1-2	TRBD1
TGTGCCAGCAGCGCTAAGGGGACTAGCGGGAGTATCTATGAGCAGCTCTTC	CASSAKGTSGSIYEQLF	TRBV9	TRBJ2-1	TRBD2
TGTGCCAGCAGTTTCCTGGCGCGATCGGGACAGGGGGTTGACTATGGCTACACCTTC	CASSFLARSGQGVDYGYTF	TRBV27	TRBJ1-2	TRBD1
TGTGCCAGCAGGGAGACAGGGGGGACAGATACGCAGTATTTT	CASRETGGTDTQYF	TRBV11-3	TRBJ2-3	TRBD1
TGTGCCAGCAGTGATAGGCTAGCGGGGACATACGAGCAGTACTTC	CASSDRLAGTYEQYF	TRBV25-1	TRBJ2-7	TRBD2
TGTGCCAGCGGGGAAGGGAGCCAGACCCAGTACTTC	CASGEGSQTQYF	TRBV5-4	TRBJ2-5	NA
TGTGCCAGCAGCTCGACAGGGATTAGTGGCTACACCTTC	CASSSTGISGYTF	TRBV7-2	TRBJ1-2	TRBD1
TGTGCCAGCAGCTTGGGGACTGCGGATGGGTATGGCTACACCTTC	CASSLGTADGYGYTF	TRBV5-6	TRBJ1-2	NA
TGCAGCGTTGGGCTCCAAAATCAGCCCCAGCATTTT	CSVGLQNQPQHF	TRBV29-1	TRBJ1-5	NA
TGCAGCGTTGCTAGCGGGCGTTCCTACGAGCAGTACTTC	CSVASGRSYEQYF	TRBV29-1	TRBJ2-7	TRBD2
TGTGCCAGCAGCGTAGTAGGACAGGTGAACACTGAAGCTTTCTTT	CASSVVGQVNTEAFF	TRBV9	TRBJ1-1	TRBD1
TGTGCCAGCACTAGCGGGAGGGGCACAGATACGCAGTATTTT	CASTSGRGTDTQYF	TRBV6-1	TRBJ2-3	TRBD2
TGTGCCAGCAGTGCGGAATGGGGGGGGCCCGACGAGCAGTACTTC	CASSAEWGGPDEQYF	TRBV27	TRBJ2-7	NA
TGTGCCAGTACCTCGGACAGCTATCAGCCCCAGCATTTT	CASTSDSYQPQHF	TRBV19	TRBJ1-5	NA
TGTGCCAGTAGTGTGTCGACTAGCGGATACAATGAGCAGTTCTTC	CASSVSTSGYNEQFF	TRBV19	TRBJ2-1	TRBD2
TGTGCCAGTAGTGACACAGGGGTAACCAATCAGCCCCAGCATTTT	CASSDTGVTNQPQHF	TRBV19	TRBJ1-5	TRBD1
TGTGCCAGCAGCCGCCCGGAAACTAGCGGGAGGCCGCATTTCGAGCAGTACTTC	CASSRPETSGRPHFEQYF	TRBV21-1	TRBJ2-7	NA
TGCGCCAGCAGGCTACAGGGAGACCCCTATGGCTACACCTTC	CASRLQGDPYGYTF	TRBV5-1	TRBJ1-2	NA
TGTGCCAGCAGTCTGCAGGGTGAGACTGAAGCTTTCTTT	CASSLQGETEAFF	TRBV7-2	TRBJ1-1	NA
TGTGCCAGCAGTGACACCGCAACAGGGAGCTATGGCTACACCTTC	CASSDTATGSYGYTF	TRBV6-4	TRBJ1-2	NA
TGTGCCAGCAGCCAACTCTCGAGGGAAGAGACCCAGTACTTC	CASSQLSREETQYF	TRBV28	TRBJ2-5	NA
TGTGCCAGCAGCGCCGGGGGGTTACTCGAAAAACTGTTTTTT	CASSAGGLLEKLFF	TRBV9	TRBJ1-4	NA
TGTGCCAGCAGCACTCCCCTACTAGCGGGAGTGGGGTACGAGCAGTACTTC	CASSTPLLAGVGYEQYF	TRBV5-5	TRBJ2-7	TRBD2
TGTGCCAGCAGCTTAGTGGGGACAGGGGTAAACTACGAGCAGTACTTC	CASSLVGTGVNYEQYF	TRBV11-2	TRBJ2-7	TRBD1
TGTGCCAGCAGTGAATGGCCGCAGGACTACGAGCAGTACTTC	CASSEWPQDYEQYF	TRBV6-1	TRBJ2-7	NA
TGTGCCTGGAGCAGGCAGGGGGAAGAAGAAGGCACTGAAGCTTTCTTT	CAWSRQGEEEGTEAFF	TRBV30	TRBJ1-1	TRBD1
TGTGCCAGCAGCCCAGTATGGACAGGCTACGGGGATTCACCCCTCCACTTT	CASSPVWTGYGDSPLHF	TRBV7-9	TRBJ1-6	TRBD1
TGCGCCAGCAGCCAATTCAAGTTGGGCTACGACGAGCAGTACTTC	CASSQFKLGYDEQYF	TRBV4-3	TRBJ2-7	NA
TGTGCCAGCAGCTTGCCCGGGAGGTGGCAGTACTTC	CASSLPGRWQYF	TRBV5-8	TRBJ2-7	TRBD2
TGTGCCAGCAGCTTTAGCGGGGGGCCCTACAATGAGCAGTTCTTC	CASSFSGGPYNEQFF	TRBV2	TRBJ2-1	TRBD2